This passage covers 5 T cell receptor beta chains from one sample sequenced in a study of neurological immune-mediated disorders. TCRdb recomputed calls from the 5' RACE reads with MiXCR, one row per CDR3 protein. The sample records 55,000 to 75,000 distinct CDR3 sequences, over 2% being singletons. Sequenced sample: PBMCs. The receptor source for this set is a man aged 50 or older with multiple sclerosis.

This clonotype was detected ten times or more. The genes are TRBV27 and TRBJ2-7; 10 nucleotides line up with TRBD1. V lost 5 bases to trimming and J lost 6 bases; unmatched junction nucleotides: 10. CDR1 and CDR2 from the germline V gene are MNHEY and SMNVEV (reference sequence). The CDR3 sequence is 15 residues long. The CDR3 loop is CASSILGTGVGEQYF. CDR3 DNA: TGTGCCAGCAGTATCCTGGGGACAGGGGTCGGCGAGCAGTACTTC.

This clonotype has ten or more counts. CDR3 nucleotide sequence: TGTGCCAGCAGTCAGGGCAGCGGAGATACGCAGTATTTT. As protein: CASSQGSGDTQYF. The chain employs TRBV6-5 and TRBJ2-3; D tentatively fits TRBD1 or TRBD2 (5 bases each). This CDR3 has 13 amino acids. Between the trimmed V and J ends, which lost 5 bases and 5 bases, there was a span of 11 bases. Germline loops: CDR1 MNHEY, CDR2 SVGAGI.

This clonotype was seen many times. The chain employs TRBV10-3 and TRBJ2-7; D possibly matches TRBD1 or TRBD2 (6 bases each). The CDR3 covers 14 residues. The V gene's germline CDR1 is ENHRY and CDR2 SYGVKD. Trimming shortened V by 0 bases and J by 5 bases, and 11 bases separated the two germline ends. The CDR3: CAISESTGGHEQYF. As DNA, the CDR3 is TGTGCCATCAGTGAGTCCACCGGGGGCCACGAGCAGTACTTC.

This clonotype was observed at least ten times. The chain recombines TRBV20-1 with TRBJ2-1, with 10 bases aligning to TRBD2. There are 14 residues in the CDR3. The V gene's germline CDR1 is DFQATT and CDR2 SNEGSKA (reference sequence). V shed 6 bases and J 7 bases; nucleotides not matched to a gene: 9. The DNA of the CDR3 is TGCAGTGCCATCCACTCTAGCGGGGGTAATGAGCAGTTCTTC. This codes for CSAIHSSGGNEQFF.

This clonotype was observed many times. The CDR3: CASSLSFSYEQYF. CDR3 bases: TGTGCCAGCAGCTTATCCTTTTCCTACGAGCAGTACTTC. This chain links TRBV11-3 with TRBJ2-7; D remains ambiguous. The CDR3 spans 13 residues. Trimming pared 2 bases from V and 1 base from J, leaving 6 bases between. CDR1 SGHNT and CDR2 YENEEA come from the germline V gene. Full variable domain (outside the CDR3, taken from reference TRBV11-3 and TRBJ2-7): EAGVVQSPRYKIIEKKQPVAFWCNPISGHNTLYWYLQNLGQGPELLIRYENEEAVDDSQLPKDRFSAERLKGVDSTLKIQPAELGDSAVYLCASSLSFSYEQYFGPGTRLTVT.